The 27 T cell receptor beta chains in this list originate from one sample, sequenced in a study of blood T cell repertoires in COVID-19. TCRdb's table, derived via immunoSEQ multiplex PCR, lists solely in-frame clones and lacks some. The table has 300,000 to 350,000 clones, about nine tenths seen once. Sequencing was performed on peripheral blood. The receptors were gathered from a woman aged 25-40 years with COVID-19, enrolled during active disease.

This clone was seen once. The rearrangement uses TRBV10-2 and TRBJ1-3; D ambiguous. V gave up 2 bases and J gave up 1 base, with 12 bases separating them. The CDR3 totals 16 residues. Germline V gene lookup returns CDR1 WSHSY and CDR2 SAAADI. The CDR3 here is CASSEGRRRSGNTIYF. The CDR3 DNA reads as TGCGCCAGCAGTGAGGGGAGGAGACGATCTGGAAACACCATATATTTT.

V and J are TRBV21-1 and TRBJ2-1; the table calls TRBD2, which could not be checked here. TRBV21-1 is a pseudogene locus. The CDR3 contains 17 residues. CDR3 in amino acids: CASSKGAPGRSYNEQFF. The CDR3, as DNA: TGTGCCAGCAGCAAAGGAGCTCCGGGTCGTTCCTACAATGAGCAGTTCTTC.

The chain employs TRBV9 and TRBJ2-1; 9 positions match TRBD2. The CDR3 is 15 amino acids. Germline V gives CDR1 SGDLS, CDR2 YYNGEE. J was trimmed by 3 bases and V by 1 base; bases with no gene match: 2. The CDR3 nucleotides are TGTGCCAGCAGCGTAACTAGCGGGTACTACAATGAGCAGTTCTTC. Encoded protein: CASSVTSGYYNEQFF.

This chain links TRBV2 with TRBJ2-6, with 12 nucleotides matching TRBD1. V shed 5 bases and J 1 base; nucleotides not matched to a gene: 12. Germline V gives CDR1 SNHLY, CDR2 FYNNEI. The CDR3 is 20 amino acids. The CDR3 loop reads CASSLRPGQGATSGANVLTF. In DNA, the CDR3 is TGTGCCAGCAGTCTTAGACCGGGACAGGGGGCAACGTCTGGGGCCAACGTCCTGACTTTC.

The gene calls are TRBV6-5 and TRBJ1-1; D not resolved. V was pared by 7 bases and J by 2 bases, with 14 bases between. CDR3 length: 14 residues. Germline CDR1 reads MNHEY; CDR2 reads SVGAGI. The CDR3, as DNA: TGTGCCAGCACCCCTCGGGTAAAAAACACTGAAGCTTTCTTT. Translating it yields CASTPRVKNTEAFF.

This chain links TRBV28 with TRBJ1-1; 8 bases are shared with TRBD1. Germline trimming cut 6 bases from V and 6 bases from J; bases unmatched to any gene: 12. The CDR3 spans 15 residues. Germline V gives CDR1 MDHEN, CDR2 SYDVKM. CDR3 in DNA: TGTGCCAGCAGACCCCCAGAGGGACAGGCCTCTGAAGCTTTCTTT. This sequence encodes CASRPPEGQASEAFF.

The V and J genes are TRBV6-5 and TRBJ1-3; possibly TRBD1 for D (5 bases). This CDR3 has 15 amino acids. The germline gives CDR1 MNHEY, CDR2 SVGAGI. Trimming left V 0 bases short and J 3 bases short, with 9 bases between. The chain's CDR3 is CASSYSLQGGNTIYF. As DNA, the CDR3 is TGTGCCAGCAGTTACTCCCTCCAGGGTGGAAACACCATATATTTT.

V and J are TRBV29-1 and TRBJ2-7, with 10 bases that match TRBD1. CDR3 size: 13 residues. Germline values: CDR1 SQVTM, CDR2 ANQGSEA. V trimming: 6 bases; J trimming: 4 bases; junction bases outside the gene matches: 6. CDR3 sequence (DNA): TGCAGCGTCCCGGGACAGGGGAGTTACGAGCAGTACTTC. Encoded protein: CSVPGQGSYEQYF.

V gene TRBV27 combines with J gene TRBJ1-5, with 7 bases aligning to TRBD1. The CDR3 runs to 14 residues. V lost 4 bases to trimming and J lost 6 bases; unmatched junction nucleotides: 6. The germline V gene has CDR1 MNHEY and CDR2 SMNVEV (reference sequence). The CDR3 DNA reads TGTGCCAGCAGTTCCGACAGGGTGAGTCAGCCCCAGCATTTT. This codes for CASSSDRVSQPQHF.

The V call is TRBV3-1 (or the pseudogene TRBV3-2), the J call TRBJ1-4; D is undetermined. From germline, CDR1 is LGHDT and CDR2 YNNKEL (reference sequence). V gave up 7 bases and J gave up 8 bases, with 23 bases separating them. The CDR3 spans 16 residues. CDR3 amino acids: CASTPHKGGWNEKLFF. The CDR3 DNA reads as TGTGCCAGCACTCCCCATAAAGGAGGGTGGAACGAAAAACTGTTTTTT.

The chain uses TRBV6-5 and TRBJ1-6; D is undetermined. The V gene's germline CDR1 is MNHEY and CDR2 SVGAGI. Trimming removed 7 bases from V and 7 bases from J, with 11 bases in between. The CDR3 runs to 13 residues. CDR3 region: CASTQAANSPLHF. The DNA of the CDR3 is TGTGCCAGCACTCAGGCAGCAAATTCACCCCTCCACTTT.

This chain uses TRBV10-3 with TRBJ2-3, with 7 bases fitting TRBD2. The CDR3 runs to 17 residues. J lost 2 bases, V lost 2 bases, and 10 bases had no gene match. Germline assignment: CDR1 ENHRY and CDR2 SYGVKD. CDR3 sequence reads: CAISEGAGELYTDTQYF. In nucleotides, the CDR3 is TGTGCCATCAGTGAGGGGGCGGGAGAGCTCTACACAGATACGCAGTATTTT.

The V call is TRBV24-1, the J call TRBJ2-3; 7 nucleotides line up with TRBD1. CDR3 size: 16 residues. CDR1 is KGHDR and CDR2 is SFDVKD in the germline V gene. Trimming cost V 3 bases and J 1 base; bases outside gene matches: 6. In nucleotides, the CDR3 is TGTGCCACCAGTGATGGCAGGGGGATGGGCACAGATACGCAGTATTTT. Residues: CATSDGRGMGTDTQYF.

This clone occurred a few times. The chain is built from TRBV7-7 and TRBJ2-7; D perhaps matches TRBD1 (6 bases). The CDR3 spans 15 residues. V was trimmed by 3 bases and J by 2 bases, leaving 14 bases between them. Germline values: CDR1 SSHAT, CDR2 FNYEAQ (reference sequence). CDR3 loop: CASSFTRTAAYEQYF. As DNA, the CDR3 is TGTGCCAGCAGCTTCACTAGGACAGCTGCCTACGAGCAGTACTTC.

The J gene is TRBJ2-1, the V gene TRBV19; 7 bases are a match to TRBD2. The CDR3 length is 16 residues. V was clipped by 8 bases and J by 5 bases; unmatched bases: 15. Germline CDR1 and CDR2: LNHDA and SQIVND (reference sequence). CDR3 in amino acids: CASSRDYLPPNNEQFF. As DNA, the CDR3 is TGTGCCAGTTCCCGGGACTACCTACCACCTAACAATGAGCAGTTCTTC.

The J gene is TRBJ2-6, the V gene TRBV10-3; possibly TRBD2 for D (7 bases). The germline gives CDR1 ENHRY, CDR2 SYGVKD. V gave up 4 bases and J gave up 4 bases, with 17 bases separating them. The length of the CDR3 is 17 residues. The CDR3 nucleotides read TGTGCCATCAGTGTGCTCCGGGGGGCAGAAGGGGCCAACGTCCTGACTTTC. Translating it yields CAISVLRGAEGANVLTF.

This clone has a single count. The rearrangement links TRBV3-1 (or the pseudogene TRBV3-2) to TRBJ2-6, with TRBD2 matching 11 bases. The CDR3 loop spans 21 amino acids. Germline CDR1 is LGHDT and CDR2 is YNNKEL (reference sequence). J lost 0 bases, V lost 2 bases, and 12 bases had no gene match. The CDR3 sequence is CASSQLAGGQRKVSGANVLTF. In nucleotides, the CDR3 is TGTGCCAGCAGCCAATTAGCGGGAGGGCAAAGAAAAGTCTCTGGGGCCAACGTCCTGACTTTC.

This clone was observed a handful of times. The V and J genes are TRBV5-1 and TRBJ2-3; 7 nucleotides line up with TRBD1. With 0 bases clipped from V and 4 bases from J, the junction kept 5 bases outside the gene matches. This CDR3 has 15 amino acids. Germline lookup yields CDR1 SGHRS and CDR2 YFSETQ. Here the CDR3 DNA reads TGCGCCAGCAGCTTGGTGGACAGGCAGTCAGATACGCAGTATTTT. This codes for CASSLVDRQSDTQYF.

V and J are TRBV7-2 and TRBJ1-3; maybe TRBD1 (6 bases). This CDR3 contains 16 residues. V was cut by 0 bases and J by 2 bases, with 11 bases left in between. Germline CDR1 is SGHTA and CDR2 is FQGNSA. The CDR3 nucleotides read TGTGCCAGCAGCTTAGCCGGGTGGGACACTGGAAACACCATATATTTT. As protein: CASSLAGWDTGNTIYF.

The rearrangement joins TRBV14 to TRBJ1-2; TRBD1 is a possible D gene (6 bases). V was clipped by 0 bases and J by 6 bases, with 11 bases between them. CDR3 length equals 14 residues. Germline-derived CDR1 and CDR2 are SGHDN and FVKESK. CDR3 residues: CASSQDRDTDGYTF. Here the CDR3 DNA reads TGTGCCAGCAGCCAAGATCGGGACACCGATGGCTACACCTTC.

The genes are TRBV19 and TRBJ1-1; TRBD1 matches 10 bases. The V gene's germline CDR1 is LNHDA and CDR2 SQIVND (reference sequence). The CDR3 is made up of 15 amino acids. V gave up 5 bases and J gave up 6 bases; unmatched junction bases: 9. As DNA, the CDR3 is TGTGCCAGTAGTTCACATCCCGGGACAGGGGCTGAAGCTTTCTTT. Protein sequence: CASSSHPGTGAEAFF.

The rearrangement uses TRBV7-6 and TRBJ2-3; 12 bases fit TRBD2. With V trimmed by 4 bases and J by 2 bases, 4 bases remained unmatched. Germline CDR1 and CDR2: SGHVS and FNYEAQ. The CDR3 extends over 16 amino acids. CDR3 nucleotides: TGTGCCAGCAGCTCGACTAGCGGGGGAAACACAGATACGCAGTATTTT. Protein product: CASSSTSGGNTDTQYF.

Details on this clone: The same CDR3 arises from other DNA sequences in this sample as well. This chain joins TRBV5-4 and TRBJ2-3, with 7 bases identical to TRBD2. The CDR3 contains 15 residues. V was pared by 0 bases and J by 1 base, with 2 bases of the junction left unmatched. CDR1 is SGHNT, CDR2 YYREEE, per germline (reference sequence). CDR3 region: CASSLGLAGTDTQYF. The CDR3 nucleotides are TGTGCCAGCAGCTTGGGGCTAGCGGGCACAGATACGCAGTATTTT.

The V gene is TRBV19, the J gene TRBJ1-1; TRBD1 aligns across 7 bases. The germline CDR1 and CDR2 sequences are LNHDA and SQIVND (reference sequence). The CDR3 sequence is 14 residues long. With 6 bases clipped from V and 3 bases from J, the junction kept 7 bases outside the gene matches. Here the CDR3 reads CASRKQGKDTEAFF. The CDR3 DNA follows: TGTGCCAGTAGAAAACAGGGGAAGGACACTGAAGCTTTCTTT. The full variable domain, completed using reference TRBV19 and TRBJ1-1, is DGGITQSPKYLFRKEGQNVTLSCEQNLNHDAMYWYRQDPGQGLRLIYYSQIVNDFQKGDIAEGYSVSREKKESFPLTVTSAQKNPTAFYLCASRKQGKDTEAFFGQGTRLTVV.

The table lists this clone with a few counts. The CDR3 here is CASRGGYEQYF. DNA for the CDR3: TGTGCCAGCAGAGGCGGCTACGAGCAGTACTTC. The chain employs TRBV2 and TRBJ2-7; D gene uncertain. CDR3 length equals 11 residues. CDR1 and CDR2 (germline): SNHLY, FYNNEI. Trimming took off 6 bases at V and 3 bases at J, with 6 bases between the two ends. The full variable domain, with the rest looked up from reference TRBV2 and TRBJ2-7, is EPEVTQTPSHQVTQMGQEVILRCVPISNHLYFYWYRQILGQKVEFLVSFYNNEISEKSEIFDDQFSVERPDGSNFTLKIRSTKLEDSAMYFCASRGGYEQYFGPGTRLTVT.

V and J are TRBV3-1 (or the pseudogene TRBV3-2) and TRBJ1-2; possible D gene TRBD1, 5 bases. Per the germline V gene, CDR1 is LGHDT and CDR2 is YNNKEL (reference sequence). This CDR3 region has 15 residues. The ends were cut back, 0 bases at V and 5 bases at J, with 13 bases in the middle. As DNA, the CDR3 is TGTGCCAGCAGCCAAGAAAGGGCAAGGGGTTATGGCTACACCTTC. This codes for CASSQERARGYGYTF.

The chain carries TRBV25-1 and TRBJ2-7; no clear D. The germline gives CDR1 MGHDK, CDR2 SYGVNS. The V end lost 5 bases, the J end lost 0 bases, and 5 bases lay between the germline ends. The CDR3 length is 12 residues. The CDR3 sequence: CASSYSSYEQYF. The DNA of the CDR3 is TGTGCCAGCAGTTACAGCTCCTACGAGCAGTACTTC.